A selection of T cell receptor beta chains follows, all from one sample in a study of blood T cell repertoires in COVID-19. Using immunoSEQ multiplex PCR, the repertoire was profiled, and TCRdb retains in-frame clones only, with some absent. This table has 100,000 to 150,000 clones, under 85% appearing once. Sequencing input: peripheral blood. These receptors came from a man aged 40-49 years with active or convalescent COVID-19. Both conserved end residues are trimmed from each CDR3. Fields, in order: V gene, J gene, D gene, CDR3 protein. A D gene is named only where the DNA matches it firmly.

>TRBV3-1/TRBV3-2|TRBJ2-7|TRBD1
ASSQAQGATYEQY
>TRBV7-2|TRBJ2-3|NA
ASSPNTDTQY
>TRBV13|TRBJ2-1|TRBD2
ASSLRTSGGPYNEQF
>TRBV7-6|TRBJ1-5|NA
ASSFGENQPQH
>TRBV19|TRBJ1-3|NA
ASSMQDFSGNTIY
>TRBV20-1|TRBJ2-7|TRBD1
SASIYGQASYEQY
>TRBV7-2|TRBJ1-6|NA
ASSRRAYNSPLH
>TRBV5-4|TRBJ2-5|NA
ASSLVGGPQETQY
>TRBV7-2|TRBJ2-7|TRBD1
ASSLPDRDHYEQY
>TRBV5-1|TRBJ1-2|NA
ASRSDGSYGYT
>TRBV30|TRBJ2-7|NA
AWSADYYEQY
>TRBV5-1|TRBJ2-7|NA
ASSLMADEQY
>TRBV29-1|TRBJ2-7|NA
SVEVGGTYEQY
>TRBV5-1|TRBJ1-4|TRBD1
ASSPQGINEKLF
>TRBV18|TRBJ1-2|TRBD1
ASSPPGQVGHGYT
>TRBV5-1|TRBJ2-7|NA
ASSRSTYEQY
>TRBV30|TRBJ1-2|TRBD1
AWQNRGLGGYT
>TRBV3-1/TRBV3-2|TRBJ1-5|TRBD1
ASSPGQGGPQH
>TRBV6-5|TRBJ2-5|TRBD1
ASSPGTVIETQY
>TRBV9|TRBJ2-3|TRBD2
ASSAGTSGPSTQY
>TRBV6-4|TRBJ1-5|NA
ASTQKRGAPLYSNQPQH
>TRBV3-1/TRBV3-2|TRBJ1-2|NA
ASSLGAPYGYT
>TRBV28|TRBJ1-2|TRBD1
ASSPDGTANYGYT
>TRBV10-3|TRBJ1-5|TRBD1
AISAVTGGNQPQH
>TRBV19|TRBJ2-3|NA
ASQETVTSTDTQY
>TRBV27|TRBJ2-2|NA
ASSFRAAAGTGELF
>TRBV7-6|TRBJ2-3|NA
ASSPPGQATDTQY
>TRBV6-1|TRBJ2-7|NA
ASRASGAYEQY
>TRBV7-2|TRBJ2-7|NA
ASSPDRTVSYEQY
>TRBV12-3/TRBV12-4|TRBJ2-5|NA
ASSFLETQY
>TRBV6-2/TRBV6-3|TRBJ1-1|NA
ASSHTGIPEAF
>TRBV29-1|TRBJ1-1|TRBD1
SVPGGGLSTEAF
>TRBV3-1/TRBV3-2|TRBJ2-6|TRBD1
ASSQLETGLSGANVLT
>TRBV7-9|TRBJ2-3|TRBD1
ASSPTPDRGADTQY
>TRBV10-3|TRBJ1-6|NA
AISERGKGDSPLH
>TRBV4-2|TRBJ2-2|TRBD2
ASSQDVVAGGLGGELF
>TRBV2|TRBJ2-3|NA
ASSEGLTTSTDTQY
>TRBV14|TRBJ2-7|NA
ASSSYRVNFYEQY
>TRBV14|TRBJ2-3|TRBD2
ASSQARGGPNTDTQY
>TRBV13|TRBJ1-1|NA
ASSPRSGGTEAF
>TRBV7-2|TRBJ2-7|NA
ASSFRASGEQY
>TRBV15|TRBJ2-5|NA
ATSREGAQETQY
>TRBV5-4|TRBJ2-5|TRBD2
ASSLGARGGQETQY
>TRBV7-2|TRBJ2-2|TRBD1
ASSSRTGGAFQNTGELF
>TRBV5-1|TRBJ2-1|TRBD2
ASSGTSGVDNEQF
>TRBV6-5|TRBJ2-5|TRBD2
ASMVGGTETQY
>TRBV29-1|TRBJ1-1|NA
SVVRATGNTEAF
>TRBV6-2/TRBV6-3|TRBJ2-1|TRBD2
ASSALAGGTLNEQF
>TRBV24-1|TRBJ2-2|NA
ATSDLQEGGELF
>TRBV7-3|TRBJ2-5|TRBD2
ASSLGLAGGETQY
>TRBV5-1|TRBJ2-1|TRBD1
ASSLSRSAGTGI
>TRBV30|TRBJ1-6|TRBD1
AWVRDRGQGSPLH
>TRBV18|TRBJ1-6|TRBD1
ASSRDSIEHSPLH
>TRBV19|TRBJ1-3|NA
ASSIAAGAGNTIY